The 8 T cell receptor beta chains listed next were all sequenced from one sample in a study of identical twins. TCRdb reanalysed the 5' RACE reads using MiXCR and keeps one entry per CDR3 protein. The data contain more than 1.5 million distinct CDR3 sequences, about 31% of them seen just once; the ten biggest clones take up approximately 0.25%. Input material: cord blood. Receptors were obtained from a newborn girl in good health.

As for this clonotype: This may arise from a read error, as a much more abundant clone is one base away. V usage is TRBV20-1 and J usage is TRBJ2-3, with D maybe TRBD2 (5 bases). This CDR3 spans 12 amino acids. Germline V gene sequence: CDR1 DFQATT, CDR2 SNEGSKA (reference sequence). CDR3 nucleotide sequence: TGCAGTTCTAGCCCAGGCACAGATACGCAGTATTTT. Protein: CSSSPGTDTQYF.

The V gene is TRBV29-1, the J gene TRBJ1-5; 9 nucleotides line up with TRBD1. CDR3 length: 15 amino acids. CDR1 is SQVTM and CDR2 is ANQGSEA in the germline V gene. Trimming cost V 6 bases and J 1 base; bases outside gene matches: 7. This CDR3 reads CSVAGTGLSNQPQHF. The CDR3 DNA follows: TGCAGCGTGGCCGGGACAGGGTTGAGCAATCAGCCCCAGCATTTT.

This clonotype showed up just a few times. J is TRBJ2-3 and V is TRBV12-3 or TRBV12-4, with 14 bases identical to TRBD2. The length of the CDR3 is 16 residues. Trimming took 6 bases from V and 4 from J; bases not matched to a gene: 6. CDR3: CASSKTSGRAADTQYF. The CDR3 DNA reads TGTGCCAGCAGCAAGACTAGCGGGAGGGCCGCAGATACGCAGTATTTT.

This chain uses TRBV12-3 or TRBV12-4 with TRBJ2-3; 7 bases line up with TRBD1. The length of the CDR3 is 16 residues. Trimming cost V 2 bases and J 4 bases; bases outside gene matches: 9. The DNA of the CDR3 is TGTGCCAGCAGTTTAAGGCAGGGGGTTAGCGCAGATACGCAGTATTTT. It is translated as CASSLRQGVSADTQYF.

The chain couples TRBV4-2 to TRBJ2-7; D may be TRBD1 (5 bases). Germline values: CDR1 LGHNA, CDR2 YNFKEQ. This CDR3 has 16 residues. V was pared by 1 base and J by 0 bases, with 13 bases between. CDR3 loop: CASSQGSTGSSYEQYF. Written as DNA, the CDR3 is TGTGCCAGCAGCCAAGGGAGCACAGGCAGCTCCTACGAGCAGTACTTC.

The chain combines TRBV10-3 with TRBJ1-2; weak D call: TRBD1 (6 bases). The CDR3 extends over 15 amino acids. Germline loops: CDR1 ENHRY, CDR2 SYGVKD. Between the trimmed V and J ends, which lost 8 bases and 7 bases, there was a span of 23 bases. The CDR3 loop reads CAISGTGYSMFGYTF. CDR3 sequence (DNA): TGTGCCATCTCGGGCACAGGGTACTCGATGTTTGGCTACACCTTC.

This clonotype appeared a few times. V gene TRBV6-5 combines with J gene TRBJ2-1; no clear D gene. The CDR3 runs to 15 residues. Trimming shortened V by 6 bases and J by 6 bases, and 18 bases separated the two germline ends. Germline V CDR1 and CDR2: MNHEY, SVGAGI. The CDR3 bases are TGTGCCAGCAGCCCAGGCCAGATCTCCGTCAATGAGCAGTTCTTC. Residues: CASSPGQISVNEQFF.

This chain uses TRBV27 with TRBJ1-2; D may be TRBD1 (5 bases). With 2 bases removed from V and 8 bases from J, the gap between germline ends came to 15 bases. Germline CDR1 MNHEY, CDR2 SMNVEV (reference sequence). The CDR3 sequence is 14 residues long. The DNA of the CDR3 is TGTGCCAGCAGTTTAGGAGCCGGGACCAAGGGCTACACCTTC. As protein: CASSLGAGTKGYTF.